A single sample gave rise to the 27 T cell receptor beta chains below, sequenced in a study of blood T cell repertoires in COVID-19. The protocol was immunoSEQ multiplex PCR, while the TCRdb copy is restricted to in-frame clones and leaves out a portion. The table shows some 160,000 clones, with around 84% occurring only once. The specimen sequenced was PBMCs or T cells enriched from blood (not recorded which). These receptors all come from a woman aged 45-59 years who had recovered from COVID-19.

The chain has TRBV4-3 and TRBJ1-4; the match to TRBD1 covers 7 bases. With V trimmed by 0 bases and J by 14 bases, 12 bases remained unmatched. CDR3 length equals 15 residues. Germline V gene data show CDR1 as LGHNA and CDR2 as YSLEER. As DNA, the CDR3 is TGCGCCAGCAGCCAAGATCTTGGCAGGGGGTTACCTCTGTTTTTT. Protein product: CASSQDLGRGLPLFF.

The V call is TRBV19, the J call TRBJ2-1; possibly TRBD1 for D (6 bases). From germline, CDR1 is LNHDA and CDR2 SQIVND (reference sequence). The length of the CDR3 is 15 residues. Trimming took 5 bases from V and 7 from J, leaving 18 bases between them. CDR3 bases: TGTGCCAGTAGTGACTTCAGGGGCGGTGGGAATGAGCAGTTCTTC. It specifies CASSDFRGGGNEQFF.

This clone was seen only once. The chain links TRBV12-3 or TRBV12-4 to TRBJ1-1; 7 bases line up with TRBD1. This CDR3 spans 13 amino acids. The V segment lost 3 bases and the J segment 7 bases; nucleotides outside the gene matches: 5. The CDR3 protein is CASSFGTVVEAFF. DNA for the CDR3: TGTGCCAGCAGTTTCGGGACAGTTGTTGAAGCTTTCTTT.

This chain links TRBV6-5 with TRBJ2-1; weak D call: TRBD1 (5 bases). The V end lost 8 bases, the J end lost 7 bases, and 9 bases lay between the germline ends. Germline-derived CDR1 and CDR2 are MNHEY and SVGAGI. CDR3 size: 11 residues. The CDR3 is CASLTANEQFF. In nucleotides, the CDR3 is TGTGCCAGCCTGACAGCTAATGAGCAGTTCTTC.

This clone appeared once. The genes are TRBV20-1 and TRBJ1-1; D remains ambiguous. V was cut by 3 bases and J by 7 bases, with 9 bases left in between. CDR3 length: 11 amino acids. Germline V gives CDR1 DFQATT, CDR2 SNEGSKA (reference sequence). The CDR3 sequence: CSARQASEAFF. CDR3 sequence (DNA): TGCAGTGCTAGGCAGGCGAGTGAAGCTTTCTTT.

CDR3 region: CASSEGVSGANVLTF. In DNA form, the CDR3 reads TGTGCCAGCAGCGAGGGGGTTTCTGGGGCCAACGTCCTGACTTTC. This sequence joins TRBV5-4 and TRBJ2-6, with TRBD1 as a possible D gene (6 bases). With 4 bases removed from V and 1 base from J, the gap between germline ends came to 9 bases. The CDR3 has 15 residues. Looked up from germline, CDR1 is SGHNT and CDR2 is YYREEE (reference sequence).

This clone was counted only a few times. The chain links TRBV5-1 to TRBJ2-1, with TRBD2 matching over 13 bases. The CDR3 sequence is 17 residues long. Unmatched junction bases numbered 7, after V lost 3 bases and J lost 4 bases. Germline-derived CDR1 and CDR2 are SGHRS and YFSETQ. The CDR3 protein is CASSSPGLAGPYNEQFF. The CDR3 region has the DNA TGCGCCAGCAGCTCGCCGGGACTAGCGGGGCCGTACAATGAGCAGTTCTTC.

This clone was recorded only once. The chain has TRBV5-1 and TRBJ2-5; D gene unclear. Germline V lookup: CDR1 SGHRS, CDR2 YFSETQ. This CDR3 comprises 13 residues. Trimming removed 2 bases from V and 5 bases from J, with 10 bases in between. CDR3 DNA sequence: TGCGCCAGCAGCTTTCGGGTTTCGGAGACCCAGTACTTC. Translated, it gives CASSFRVSETQYF.

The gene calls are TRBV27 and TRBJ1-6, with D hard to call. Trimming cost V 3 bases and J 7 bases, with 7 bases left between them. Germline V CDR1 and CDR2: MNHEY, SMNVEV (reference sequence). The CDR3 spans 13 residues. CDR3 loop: CASSLSGNSPLHF. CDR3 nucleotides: TGTGCCAGCAGTTTGTCCGGGAATTCACCCCTCCACTTT.

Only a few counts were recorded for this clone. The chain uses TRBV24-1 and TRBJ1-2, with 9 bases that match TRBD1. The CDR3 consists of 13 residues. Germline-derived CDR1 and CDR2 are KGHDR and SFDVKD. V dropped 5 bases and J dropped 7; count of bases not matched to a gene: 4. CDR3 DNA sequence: TGTGCCACCAGTGTCGGACAGGGGTTTGGCTACACCTTC. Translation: CATSVGQGFGYTF.

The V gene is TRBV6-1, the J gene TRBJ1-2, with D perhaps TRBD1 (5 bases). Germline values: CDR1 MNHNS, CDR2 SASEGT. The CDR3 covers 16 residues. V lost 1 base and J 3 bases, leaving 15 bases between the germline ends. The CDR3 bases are TGTGCCAGCAGTGAAGACCCGACAGAGTTTTACTATGGCTACACCTTC. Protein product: CASSEDPTEFYYGYTF.

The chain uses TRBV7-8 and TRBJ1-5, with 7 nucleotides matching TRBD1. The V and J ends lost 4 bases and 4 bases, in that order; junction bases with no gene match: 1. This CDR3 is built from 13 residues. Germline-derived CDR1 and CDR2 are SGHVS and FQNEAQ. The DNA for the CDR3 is TGTGCCAGCAGCTCGGGACAGAATCAGCCCCAGCATTTT. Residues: CASSSGQNQPQHF.

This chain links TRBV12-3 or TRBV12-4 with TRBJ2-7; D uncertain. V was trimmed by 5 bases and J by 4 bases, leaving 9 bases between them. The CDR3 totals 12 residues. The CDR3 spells CASSPFSYEQYF. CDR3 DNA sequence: TGTGCCAGCAGTCCCTTCTCTTACGAGCAGTACTTC.

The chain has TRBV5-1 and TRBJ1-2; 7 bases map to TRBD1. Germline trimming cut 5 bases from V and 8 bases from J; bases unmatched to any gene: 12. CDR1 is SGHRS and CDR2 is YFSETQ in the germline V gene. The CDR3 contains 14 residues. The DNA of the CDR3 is TGCGCCAGCAGACATCCCGACAGGGAGCAGGGCTACACCTTC. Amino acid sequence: CASRHPDREQGYTF.

The CDR3 loop is CASSAQRGGGTDTQYF. CDR3 nucleotides: TGTGCCAGCAGCGCACAGCGGGGTGGCGGCACAGATACGCAGTATTTT. This chain uses TRBV9 with TRBJ2-3, with 7 bases aligning to TRBD2. V lost 3 bases to trimming and J lost 1 base; unmatched junction nucleotides: 8. Germline CDR1 SGDLS, CDR2 YYNGEE. The CDR3 has 16 residues.

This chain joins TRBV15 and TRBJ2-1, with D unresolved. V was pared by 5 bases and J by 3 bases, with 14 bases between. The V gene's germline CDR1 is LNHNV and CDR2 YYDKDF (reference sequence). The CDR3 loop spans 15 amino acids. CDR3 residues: CATSRNPGHYNEQFF. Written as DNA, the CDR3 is TGTGCCACCAGCCGTAACCCAGGCCACTACAATGAGCAGTTCTTC.

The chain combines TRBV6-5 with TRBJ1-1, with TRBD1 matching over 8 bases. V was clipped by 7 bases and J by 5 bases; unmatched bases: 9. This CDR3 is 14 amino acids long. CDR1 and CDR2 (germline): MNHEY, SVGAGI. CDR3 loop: CASNTAGGLTEAFF. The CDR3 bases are TGTGCCAGCAACACGGCAGGGGGCTTGACTGAAGCTTTCTTT.

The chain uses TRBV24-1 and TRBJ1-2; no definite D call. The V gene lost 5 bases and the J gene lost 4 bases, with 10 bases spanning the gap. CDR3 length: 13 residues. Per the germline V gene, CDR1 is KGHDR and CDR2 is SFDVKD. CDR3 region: CATSGADLYGYTF. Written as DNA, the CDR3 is TGTGCCACCAGTGGAGCGGACCTCTATGGCTACACCTTC.

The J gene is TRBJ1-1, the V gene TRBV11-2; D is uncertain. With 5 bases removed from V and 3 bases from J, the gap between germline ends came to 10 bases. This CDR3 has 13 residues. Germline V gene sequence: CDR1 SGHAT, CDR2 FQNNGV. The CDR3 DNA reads TGTGCCAGCAGCGTCCGAGAAGACACTGAAGCTTTCTTT. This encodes CASSVREDTEAFF.

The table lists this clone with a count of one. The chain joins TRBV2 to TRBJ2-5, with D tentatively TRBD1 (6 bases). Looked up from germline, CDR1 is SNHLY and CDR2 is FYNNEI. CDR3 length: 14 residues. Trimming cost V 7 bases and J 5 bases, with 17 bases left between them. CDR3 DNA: TGTGCCAGCACCGTGGACAGTAAGGGGGAGACCCAGTACTTC. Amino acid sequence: CASTVDSKGETQYF. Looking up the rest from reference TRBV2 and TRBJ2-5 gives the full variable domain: EPEVTQTPSHQVTQMGQEVILRCVPISNHLYFYWYRQILGQKVEFLVSFYNNEISEKSEIFDDQFSVERPDGSNFTLKIRSTKLEDSAMYFCASTVDSKGETQYFGPGTRLLVL.

CDR3 in amino acids: CASSLEAWSEAFF. CDR3 coding DNA: TGTGCCAGCAGCTTAGAGGCGTGGAGCGAAGCTTTCTTT. The chain employs TRBV7-9 and TRBJ1-1; the D is unclear. Between the trimmed V and J ends, which lost 1 base and 8 bases, there was a span of 11 bases. This CDR3 spans 13 amino acids. Germline V gene data show CDR1 as SEHNR and CDR2 as FQNEAQ (reference sequence).

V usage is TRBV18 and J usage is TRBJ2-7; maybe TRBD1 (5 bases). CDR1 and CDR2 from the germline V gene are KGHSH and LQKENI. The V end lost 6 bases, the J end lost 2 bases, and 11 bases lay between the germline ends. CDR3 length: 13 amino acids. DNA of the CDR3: TGTGCCAGCTCCGGCGACAGTGCCTACGAGCAGTACTTC. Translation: CASSGDSAYEQYF. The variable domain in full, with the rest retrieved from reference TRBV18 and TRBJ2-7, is NAGVMQNPRHLVRRRGQEARLRCSPMKGHSHVYWYRQLPEEGLKFMVYLQKENIIDESGMPKERFSAEFPKEGPSILRIQQVVRGDSAAYFCASSGDSAYEQYFGPGTRLTVT.

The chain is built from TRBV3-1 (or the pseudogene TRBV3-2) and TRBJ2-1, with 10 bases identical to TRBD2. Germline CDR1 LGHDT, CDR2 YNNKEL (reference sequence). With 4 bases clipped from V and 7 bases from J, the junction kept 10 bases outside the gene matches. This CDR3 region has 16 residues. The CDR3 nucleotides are TGTGCCAGCAGCCTGCTCCGGACTAGCGGTCTGAATGAGCAGTTCTTC. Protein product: CASSLLRTSGLNEQFF.

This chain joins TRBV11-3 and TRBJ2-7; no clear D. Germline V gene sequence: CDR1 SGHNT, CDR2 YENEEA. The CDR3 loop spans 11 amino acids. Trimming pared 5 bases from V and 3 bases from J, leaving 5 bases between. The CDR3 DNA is TGTGCCAGCAGCGGTAGCTACGAGCAGTACTTC. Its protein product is CASSGSYEQYF.

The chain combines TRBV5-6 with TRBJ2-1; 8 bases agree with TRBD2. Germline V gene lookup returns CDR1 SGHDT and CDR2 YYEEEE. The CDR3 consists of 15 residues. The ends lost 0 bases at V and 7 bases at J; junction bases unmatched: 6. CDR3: CASSLDPGRGNEQFF. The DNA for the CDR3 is TGTGCCAGCAGCTTGGACCCCGGGAGGGGGAATGAGCAGTTCTTC.

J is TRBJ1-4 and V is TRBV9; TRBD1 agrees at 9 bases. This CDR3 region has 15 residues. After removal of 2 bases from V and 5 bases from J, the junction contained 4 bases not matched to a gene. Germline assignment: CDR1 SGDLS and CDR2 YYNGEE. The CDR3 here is CASSVGQGRNEKLFF. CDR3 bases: TGTGCCAGCAGCGTGGGACAGGGTAGAAATGAAAAACTGTTTTTT.

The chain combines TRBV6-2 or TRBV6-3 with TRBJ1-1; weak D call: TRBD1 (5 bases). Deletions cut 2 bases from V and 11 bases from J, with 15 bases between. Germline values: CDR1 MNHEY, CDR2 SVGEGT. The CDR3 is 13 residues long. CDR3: CASSYGRVISAFF. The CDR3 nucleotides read TGTGCCAGCAGTTACGGCAGGGTAATTTCGGCTTTCTTT.